This T cell receptor beta chain was recorded in a study of T-cell reconstitution after alpha-beta-depleted transplantation in children. Study-level results: Expanded clones from the graft, numbering several hundred, reportedly supplied alpha-beta T cells about two months after transplant. T-cell counts and diversity at one year following transplant were attributed mainly to newly produced T cells.

There are a few counts of this clonotype. The antigen is undetermined. The CDR3 is 15 residues long. Looked up from germline, CDR1 is MNHEY and CDR2 is SVGAGI. Between the trimmed V and J ends, which lost 2 bases and 5 bases, there was a span of 16 bases. The TCRbeta library incorporated unique molecular identifiers. MiXCR was run by TCRdb on the PCR reads, yielding one entry per CDR3 protein. Of fewer than 550,000 distinct CDR3 sequences in the sample, about an eighth were seen once. The sample was PBMCs, mostly from graft donor cells, taken 180 days after TCRalphabeta/CD19-depleted stem cell transplant. The chain carries TRBV6-5 and TRBJ2-7, with D perhaps TRBD2 (6 bases). The TCR sequence derives from a female patient younger than 10 who had a stem cell transplant for aplastic anemia, so the T cells may come from the graft donor. CDR3 nucleotides: TGTGCCAGCAGTTACATTACGGGAGAATCCCACGAGCAGTACTTC. It specifies CASSYITGESHEQYF.